The rows below give T cell receptor beta chains drawn from one sample of a study of blood T cell repertoires in COVID-19. Assay used: immunoSEQ multiplex PCR; TCRdb lists only in-frame clones, some missing. The profile shows 390,000 or so clones, nearly 90% of them singletons. Sequencing was performed on peripheral blood. The receptors come from a man younger than 35 with active or convalescent COVID-19. Each CDR3 is given with its conserved first and last residue. D genes are given only for firm matches. The size of a clone is reported for some rows only, either as once, few or many, or as a class for expanded clones.

V gene: TRBV27; clone size: .; D gene: TRBD1; J gene: TRBJ2-7; CDR3 DNA: TGTGCCAGCAGCATAACGGGGACAGGCTACGAGCAGTACTTC; CDR3 protein: CASSITGTGYEQYF
V gene: TRBV13; clone size: .; D gene: .; J gene: TRBJ1-1; CDR3 DNA: TGTGCCAGCAGCTTGCAAAAGAACACAGCTTTCTTT; CDR3 protein: CASSLQKNTAFF
V gene: TRBV6-5; clone size: .; D gene: .; J gene: TRBJ1-2; CDR3 DNA: TGTGCCAGCAGACCCAAACAGTACTATGGCTACACCTTC; CDR3 protein: CASRPKQYYGYTF
V gene: TRBV27; clone size: .; D gene: TRBD1; J gene: TRBJ1-4; CDR3 DNA: TGTGCCAGCAGTGAGGAGACGTTCTCCAGGGGGCACAAACTGTTTTTT; CDR3 protein: CASSEETFSRGHKLFF
V gene: TRBV29-1; clone size: .; D gene: .; J gene: TRBJ1-1; CDR3 DNA: TGCAGCGTTGAGGATGACAGGTTAGGCTTCTTT; CDR3 protein: CSVEDDRLGFF
V gene: TRBV28; clone size: .; D gene: .; J gene: TRBJ2-2; CDR3 DNA: TGTGCCAGCAGTTTATCAGAGGTGCGGGAGCTGTTTTTT; CDR3 protein: CASSLSEVRELFF
V gene: TRBV2; clone size: once; D gene: .; J gene: TRBJ2-4; CDR3 DNA: TGTGCCAGCAGTCAAACTAGGATCAACATTCAGTACTTC; CDR3 protein: CASSQTRINIQYF
V gene: TRBV5-1; clone size: .; D gene: .; J gene: TRBJ2-7; CDR3 DNA: TGCGCCAGCAGCTTGGGGGAGTCCTACGAGCAGTACTTC; CDR3 protein: CASSLGESYEQYF
V gene: TRBV6-2/TRBV6-3; clone size: .; D gene: TRBD1; J gene: TRBJ2-4; CDR3 DNA: TGTGCCAGCAGTGACAGGGGTTCCAAAAACATTCAGTACTTC; CDR3 protein: CASSDRGSKNIQYF
V gene: TRBV27; clone size: .; D gene: TRBD2; J gene: TRBJ2-3; CDR3 DNA: TGTGCCAGCAGTCCACGCCACCGACTAGCGGGATCGACAGATACGCAGTATTTT; CDR3 protein: CASSPRHRLAGSTDTQYF
V gene: TRBV5-1; clone size: .; D gene: TRBD2; J gene: TRBJ2-1; CDR3 DNA: TGCGCCAGCAGCTTGGGACTAGCGGGGTTCACCTACAATGAGCAGTTCTTC; CDR3 protein: CASSLGLAGFTYNEQFF
V gene: TRBV6-2/TRBV6-3; clone size: few; D gene: TRBD2; J gene: TRBJ2-2; CDR3 DNA: TGTGCCAGCAGCCCTGGACTAGCGGGAGGATATTCTACGAACACCGGGGAGCTGTTTTTT; CDR3 protein: CASSPGLAGGYSTNTGELFF
V gene: TRBV9; clone size: .; D gene: .; J gene: TRBJ2-3; CDR3 DNA: TGTGCCAGCAGTCCGGCAGGGGCCACAGATACGCAGTATTTT; CDR3 protein: CASSPAGATDTQYF
V gene: TRBV7-6; clone size: .; D gene: TRBD2; J gene: TRBJ2-6; CDR3 DNA: TGTGCCAGCAGCTTACTCCAACCGGGAGGGCCGGGGTCTGGGGCCAACGTCCTGACTTTC; CDR3 protein: CASSLLQPGGPGSGANVLTF
V gene: TRBV27; clone size: .; D gene: TRBD2; J gene: TRBJ2-7; CDR3 DNA: TGTGCCAGCAGTTTTCAACGACTAGCGGGTGGGTACGAGCAGTACTTC; CDR3 protein: CASSFQRLAGGYEQYF
V gene: TRBV27; clone size: .; D gene: .; J gene: TRBJ1-6; CDR3 DNA: TGTGCCAGCAGTTTAGGGGCCGGCCTATTCACCGGAGATTCACCCCTCCACTTT; CDR3 protein: CASSLGAGLFTGDSPLHF
V gene: TRBV4-3; clone size: .; D gene: .; J gene: TRBJ2-1; CDR3 DNA: TGCGCCAGCAGCCAAGAAGCCCCGAGACAGCTCTACAATGAGCAGTTCTTC; CDR3 protein: CASSQEAPRQLYNEQFF
V gene: TRBV6-5; clone size: .; D gene: .; J gene: TRBJ1-2; CDR3 DNA: TGTGCCAGCAGTTCTACGACTAACTATGGCTACACCTTC; CDR3 protein: CASSSTTNYGYTF
V gene: TRBV4-3; clone size: .; D gene: .; J gene: TRBJ2-7; CDR3 DNA: TGCGCCAGCAGCCAAGATCTAAGAAACTACGAGCAGTACTTC; CDR3 protein: CASSQDLRNYEQYF
V gene: TRBV10-3; clone size: .; D gene: TRBD1; J gene: TRBJ1-2; CDR3 DNA: TGTGCCGCTCATGGTTGGCAGGGGGCGTTGGACTATGGCTACACCTTC; CDR3 protein: CAAHGWQGALDYGYTF